A single sample is the source of the 26 T cell receptor beta chains below, sequenced in a study of cytomegalovirus exposure and HLA in healthy donors. The PCR was carried out with 60 Vbeta primers and 13 Jbeta primers. The method was immunoSEQ multiplex PCR; TCRdb's version includes in-frame clones alone and lacks a portion of them. The table includes 150,000 to 200,000 clones, 60% to 85% detected once. Material: PBMCs. These receptor sequences come from a female donor in good health and CMV-seronegative.

This sequence joins TRBV15 and TRBJ1-2; a possible D gene is TRBD1 (6 bases). V dropped 5 bases and J dropped 6 bases, with 19 bases sitting between them. This CDR3 is 15 amino acids long. Germline lookup yields CDR1 LNHNV and CDR2 YYDKDF (reference sequence). For the CDR3, the DNA is TGTGCCACCAGCGAGGGGGTCGAGGGGGTCCATGGCTACACCTTC. Its translation is CATSEGVEGVHGYTF.

The chain recombines TRBV4-1 with TRBJ2-7, with D unresolved. The CDR3 is made up of 14 amino acids. Germline-derived CDR1 and CDR2 are MGHRA and YSYEKL. V lost 0 bases to trimming and J lost 3 bases, with 9 bases between them. The DNA for the CDR3 is TGCGCCAGCAGCCAAGAAACACAGAGCTACGAGCAGTACTTC. Protein: CASSQETQSYEQYF.

The rearrangement uses TRBV28 and TRBJ2-1; perhaps TRBD2 as D (6 bases). The ends were cut back, 6 bases at V and 8 bases at J, with 11 bases in the middle. The germline V gene encodes CDR1 MDHEN and CDR2 SYDVKM. The CDR3 spans 12 residues. CDR3 region: CASSRAGYEQFF. Written as DNA, the CDR3 is TGTGCCAGCAGCCGAGCGGGTTATGAGCAGTTCTTC.

On this clone: A read error may account for a junction end that differs from germline. This chain links TRBV7-2 with TRBJ2-4; unclear D gene. Germline CDR1 reads SGHTA; CDR2 reads FQGNSA. The CDR3 runs 14 residues. The CDR3 sequence: CASSLAGSKNSQYF. The DNA for the CDR3 is TGTGCCAGCAGCTTGGCTGGGTCCAAAAACAGTCAGTACTTC.

This clone was picked up a small number of times. The chain uses TRBV6-4 and TRBJ1-5; D might be TRBD1 (6 bases). Trimming cost V 5 bases and J 4 bases, with 9 bases left between them. The CDR3 has 13 residues. CDR1 and CDR2 (germline): MRHNA, SNTAGT. CDR3 residues: CASSIQGNQPQHF. DNA for the CDR3: TGTGCCAGCAGTATACAGGGAAATCAGCCCCAGCATTTT.

The rearrangement joins TRBV5-6 to TRBJ2-7, with TRBD1 matching over 7 bases. J was trimmed by 2 bases and V by 4 bases; bases with no gene match: 3. Germline lookup yields CDR1 SGHDT and CDR2 YYEEEE. The CDR3 spans 13 residues. This chain's CDR3 is CASSRTGAYEQYF. CDR3 bases: TGTGCCAGCAGCCGGACAGGAGCCTACGAGCAGTACTTC.

J is TRBJ1-6 and V is TRBV9; 10 positions match TRBD1. V lost 5 bases to trimming and J lost 7 bases; unmatched junction nucleotides: 12. The CDR3 runs to 17 residues. CDR1 is SGDLS and CDR2 is YYNGEE in the germline V gene. Written as DNA, the CDR3 is TGTGCCAGCAGTAACTTACCCGGGACAGGGGCAAATTCACCCCTCCACTTT. It encodes CASSNLPGTGANSPLHF.

CDR3 amino acids: CASSQGTGVDYGNTIYF. The CDR3 nucleotides are TGCGCCAGCAGCCAAGGGACAGGGGTTGACTATGGAAACACCATATATTTT. The V gene is TRBV5-1, the J gene TRBJ1-3; TRBD1 matches 10 bases. The germline gives CDR1 SGHRS, CDR2 YFSETQ. The CDR3 is made up of 17 amino acids. Losses at the gene ends were 4 bases for V and 3 bases for J; bases not matched to a gene: 10. The whole variable domain, remainder taken from reference TRBV5-1 and TRBJ1-3, is KAGVTQTPRYLIKTRGQQVTLSCSPISGHRSVSWYQQTPGQGLQFLFEYFSETQRNKGNFPGRFSGRQFSNSRSEMNVSTLELGDSALYLCASSQGTGVDYGNTIYFGEGSWLTVV.

J is TRBJ2-2 and V is TRBV28, with 9 bases lining up with TRBD2. The CDR3 is made up of 17 amino acids. V gave up 4 bases and J gave up 2 bases; unmatched junction bases: 8. Germline values: CDR1 MDHEN, CDR2 SYDVKM. The CDR3 loop reads CASSYLAGTPNTGELFF. The CDR3 region has the DNA TGTGCCAGCAGTTACCTAGCGGGAACCCCTAACACCGGGGAGCTGTTTTTT.

DNA of the CDR3: TGTGCCATCCAGGGAGGCCAGAACACTGAAGCTTTCTTT. Its translation is CAIQGGQNTEAFF. The V call is TRBV10-3, the J call TRBJ1-1, with D possibly being TRBD1 (5 bases). CDR3 length equals 13 residues. Germline V CDR1 and CDR2: ENHRY, SYGVKD. Trimming left V 8 bases short and J 1 base short, with 11 bases between.

The chain uses TRBV7-6 and TRBJ2-7, with 7 bases aligning to TRBD1. Trimming took 6 bases from V and 4 from J; bases not matched to a gene: 9. CDR1 is SGHVS and CDR2 is FNYEAQ in the germline V gene. This CDR3 spans 14 amino acids. CDR3 DNA sequence: TGTGCCAGCAGTCCCGACAGGGCAGCGTACGAGCAGTACTTC. Amino acid sequence: CASSPDRAAYEQYF. The complete variable domain, with remaining parts taken from reference TRBV7-6 and TRBJ2-7, reads GAGVSQSPRYKVTKRGQDVALRCDPISGHVSLYWYRQALGQGPEFLTYFNYEAQQDKSGLPNDRFSAERPEGSISTLTIQRTEQRDSAMYRCASSPDRAAYEQYFGPGTRLTVT.

CDR3 nucleotides: TGTGCCAGCAGTGGAGCAGGCAGGGGCGCGAGGTCCTACGAGCAGTACTTC. This encodes CASSGAGRGARSYEQYF. The genes are TRBV6-1 and TRBJ2-7, with D perhaps TRBD1 (6 bases). The V end lost 4 bases, the J end lost 1 base, and 20 bases lay between the germline ends. Germline CDR1 reads MNHNS; CDR2 reads SASEGT. CDR3 size: 17 residues.

J is TRBJ1-2 and V is TRBV7-3; D is undetermined. V was trimmed by 3 bases and J by 2 bases, leaving 10 bases between them. This CDR3 has 14 residues. The germline CDR1 and CDR2 sequences are SGHTA and FQGTGA. The CDR3 loop is CASSLSGQNYGYTF. DNA of the CDR3: TGTGCCAGCAGCTTGTCTGGGCAGAACTATGGCTACACCTTC.

The V call is TRBV4-2, the J call TRBJ1-1; a possible D gene is TRBD1 (5 bases). The CDR3 covers 15 residues. The V gene lost 3 bases and the J gene lost 3 bases, with 14 bases spanning the gap. In germline, CDR1 is LGHNA, CDR2 YNFKEQ. DNA of the CDR3: TGTGCCAGCAGCCACTCCAAGGACATTGACACTGAAGCTTTCTTT. Its translation: CASSHSKDIDTEAFF.

The chain links TRBV5-1 to TRBJ2-5, with TRBD1 matching over 10 bases. This CDR3 comprises 18 residues. Germline trimming cut 2 bases from V and 1 base from J; bases unmatched to any gene: 11. Germline-derived CDR1 and CDR2 are SGHRS and YFSETQ. The DNA of the CDR3 is TGCGCCAGCAGCTTTAATACACTGGGACAGGGGTTCCAAGAGACCCAGTACTTC. It codes for CASSFNTLGQGFQETQYF. Variable domain in full (rest from reference TRBV5-1 and TRBJ2-5): KAGVTQTPRYLIKTRGQQVTLSCSPISGHRSVSWYQQTPGQGLQFLFEYFSETQRNKGNFPGRFSGRQFSNSRSEMNVSTLELGDSALYLCASSFNTLGQGFQETQYFGPGTRLLVL.

This clone was counted a single time. J is TRBJ2-3 and V is TRBV25-1; 14 positions match TRBD2. This CDR3 region has 18 residues. J lost 0 bases, V lost 4 bases, and 6 bases had no gene match. Germline-derived CDR1 and CDR2 are MGHDK and SYGVNS. This chain's CDR3 is CASSVRLAGGTSTDTQYF. The DNA of the CDR3 is TGTGCCAGCAGTGTTCGACTAGCGGGGGGGACTAGCACAGATACGCAGTATTTT.

This rearrangement joins TRBV5-1 to TRBJ2-5, with 16 bases identical to TRBD2. Germline V gives CDR1 SGHRS, CDR2 YFSETQ. This CDR3 spans 16 amino acids. The J segment lost 3 bases and the V segment lost 4 bases, leaving 3 bases of the junction unmatched. The CDR3 here is CASSPGTSGREETQYF. In DNA, the CDR3 is TGCGCCAGCAGCCCCGGGACTAGCGGGAGGGAAGAGACCCAGTACTTC.

The chain joins TRBV11-1 to TRBJ2-2, with D possibly TRBD1 on 6 matching bases. Trimming shortened V by 5 bases and J by 7 bases, and 20 bases separated the two germline ends. This CDR3 has 16 residues. Germline CDR1 and CDR2: SGHAT and FQDESV (reference sequence). Written as DNA, the CDR3 is TGTGCCAGCAGCCCCTACAGGGCCCTTCAAGTCGGGGAGCTGTTTTTT. Residues: CASSPYRALQVGELFF. The complete variable domain, with remaining parts taken from reference TRBV11-1 and TRBJ2-2, reads EAEVAQSPRYKITEKSQAVAFWCDPISGHATLYWYRQILGQGPELLVQFQDESVVDDSQLPKDRFSAERLKGVDSTLKIQPAELGDSAMYLCASSPYRALQVGELFFGEGSRLTVL.

The chain is built from TRBV4-3 and TRBJ1-3; D is possibly TRBD1 (6 bases). This CDR3 spans 18 amino acids. From germline, CDR1 is LGHNA and CDR2 YSLEER. Trimming took off 0 bases at V and 0 bases at J, with 15 bases between the two ends. CDR3 residues: CASSQDYYQGSSGNTIYF. DNA of the CDR3: TGCGCCAGCAGCCAAGATTATTACCAGGGGAGCTCTGGAAACACCATATATTTT.

CDR3 in DNA: TGTGCCAGCAGCTTCCGACAGGGGTATTCACCCCTCCACTTT. Protein product: CASSFRQGYSPLHF. V is TRBV7-2 and J is TRBJ1-6; the match to TRBD1 covers 8 bases. CDR1 and CDR2 from the germline V gene are SGHTA and FQGNSA. V lost 3 bases to trimming and J lost 8 bases; unmatched junction nucleotides: 3. The CDR3 is 14 residues long. Full variable domain (remainder filled in from reference TRBV7-2 and TRBJ1-6): GAGVSQSPSNKVTEKGKDVELRCDPISGHTALYWYRQSLGQGLEFLIYFQGNSAPDKSGLPSDRFSAERTGGSVSTLTIQRTQQEDSAVYLCASSFRQGYSPLHFGNGTRLTVT.

The chain combines TRBV6-6 with TRBJ2-1, with 10 bases identical to TRBD2. Germline values: CDR1 MNHNY, CDR2 SVGAGI (reference sequence). The junction had 5 bases not matched to a gene; V was cut back by 3 bases and J by 6 bases. This CDR3 region has 15 residues. The DNA for the CDR3 is TGTGCCAGCAGTTATCCCCAGCGGGGGGGCAATGAGCAGTTCTTC. It translates to CASSYPQRGGNEQFF.

The genes are TRBV5-1 and TRBJ2-5, with 9 positions matching TRBD1. Trimming cost V 2 bases and J 5 bases; bases outside gene matches: 7. The germline CDR1 and CDR2 sequences are SGHRS and YFSETQ. This CDR3 is built from 15 residues. The CDR3: CASSLTTGGAETQYF. For the CDR3, the DNA is TGCGCCAGCAGCTTAACCACAGGGGGCGCGGAGACCCAGTACTTC.

The chain has TRBV28 and TRBJ2-2, with TRBD1 as a possible D gene (6 bases). Trimming pared 5 bases from V and 6 bases from J, leaving 22 bases between. The CDR3 is 17 amino acids. CDR1 MDHEN and CDR2 SYDVKM come from the germline V gene. The CDR3 bases are TGTGCCAGCAGTCCCATTCGGACAGTCCTAACCCCCGGGGAGCTGTTTTTT. This gives the protein CASSPIRTVLTPGELFF.

The V call is TRBV28, the J call TRBJ2-7; D unclear. The V gene's germline CDR1 is MDHEN and CDR2 SYDVKM. There are 13 residues in the CDR3. Trimming cost V 11 bases and J 0 bases, with 14 bases left between them. The CDR3 region has the DNA TGTGCCGCGACGTCTGCTAGCTCCTACGAGCAGTACTTC. Translated: CAATSASSYEQYF.

The genes are TRBV4-3 and TRBJ1-2, with D perhaps TRBD1 (6 bases). Germline CDR1 is LGHNA and CDR2 is YSLEER. Trimming cost V 2 bases and J 2 bases, with 6 bases left between them. This CDR3 has 13 residues. DNA for the CDR3: TGCGCCAGCAGCCAACAGGGGAACTATGGCTACACCTTC. Its protein product is CASSQQGNYGYTF.

The chain has TRBV5-4 and TRBJ1-1, with D perhaps matching TRBD1 (5 bases). CDR1 SGHNT and CDR2 YYREEE come from the germline V gene (reference sequence). The germline V and J ends were trimmed by 2 bases and 1 base, with 9 bases remaining between them. The CDR3 has 14 residues. In DNA, the CDR3 is TGTGCCAGCAGCTTCAGGGCCAGGAACACTGAAGCTTTCTTT. Translated: CASSFRARNTEAFF.